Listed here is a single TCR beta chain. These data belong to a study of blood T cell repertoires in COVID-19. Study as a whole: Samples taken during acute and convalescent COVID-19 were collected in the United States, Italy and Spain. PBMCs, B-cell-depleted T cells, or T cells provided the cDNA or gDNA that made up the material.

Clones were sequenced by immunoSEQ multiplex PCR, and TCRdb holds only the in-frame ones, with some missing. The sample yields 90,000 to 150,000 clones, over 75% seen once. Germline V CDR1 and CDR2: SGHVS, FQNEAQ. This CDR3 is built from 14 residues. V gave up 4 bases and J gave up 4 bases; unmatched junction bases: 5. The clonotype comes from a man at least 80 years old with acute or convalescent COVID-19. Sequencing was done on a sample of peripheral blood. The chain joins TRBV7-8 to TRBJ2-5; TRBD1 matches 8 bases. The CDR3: CASSSQTGAETQYF. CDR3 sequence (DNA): TGTGCCAGCAGCTCCCAGACAGGGGCAGAGACCCAGTACTTC.